Here is one T cell receptor (beta chain) with its context. Antigen: not known. The record originates from a study of cytomegalovirus exposure and HLA in healthy donors. The J segment lost 6 bases and the V segment lost 2 bases, leaving 3 bases of the junction unmatched. This CDR3 has 14 amino acids. Germline V gene lookup returns CDR1 MNHEY and CDR2 SVGAGI. Study observations and caveats: Sequencing depth across donors, presence/absence analyses assumed, was roughly uniform. In vitro, three CMV-associated chains proved specific for CMV antigens. The study put 150 to 200 TCR beta chains on its list as cytomegalovirus-associated. Apart from CMV serostatus, no immune exposure information was available.

Amplification used 60 Vbeta primers and 13 Jbeta primers. Repertoires were generated with immunoSEQ multiplex PCR, while TCRdb's copy carries only in-frame clones and drops some. This sample carries 90,000 to 130,000 clones, about 70% of them seen once, and the ten largest clones take approximately 8.6%. The V gene is TRBV6-5, the J gene TRBJ1-2; 10 nucleotides line up with TRBD1. The clonotype comes from a man aged 25-40 years in good health and CMV-seropositive. Sequenced material: PBMCs. The DNA of the CDR3 is TGTGCCAGCAGTTACGACAGGGGGCAGAATGGCTACACCTTC. Translation: CASSYDRGQNGYTF.